This T cell receptor (beta chain) was identified in a study of T cell changes during pregnancy in multiple sclerosis. The J segment lost 10 bases and the V segment lost 3 bases, leaving 3 bases of the junction unmatched. This CDR3 is built from 12 residues. The germline V gene has CDR1 SGHTA and CDR2 FQGNSA. The repertoire was sequenced with immunoSEQ multiplex PCR; TCRdb's copy has only in-frame clones and lacks some. The sample has 65,000 to 75,000 clones; 90% to 95% are singletons. This sample comprised peripheral blood, obtained in the third trimester of pregnancy. The sequence was obtained from a female donor in good health, enrolled as a control in a pregnancy study. The J gene is TRBJ1-1, the V gene TRBV7-2; 9 bases fit TRBD1. CDR3 protein: CASSLGTGLAFF. DNA of the CDR3: TGTGCCAGCAGCTTGGGGACAGGGCTAGCTTTCTTT.